This T cell receptor (beta chain) was obtained from a study of blood T cell repertoires in COVID-19. Study-level background: From T cells, B-cell-depleted T cells, or PBMCs came the material, which was cDNA or gDNA.

Produced via immunoSEQ multiplex PCR; TCRdb's table is partial and in-frame only. The sample yields under 300,000 clones, 85% to 95% seen once. Seattle researchers signed up patients amid active infection and tracked them longitudinally. The CDR3 contains 19 residues. CDR1 is SGHNT, CDR2 YYREEE, per germline (reference sequence). V trimming: 4 bases; J trimming: 2 bases; junction bases outside the gene matches: 13. This clone has only one observation. The sequenced sample consisted of peripheral blood. This TCR was recovered from a man younger than 40 with COVID-19, enrolled during active disease. The chain employs TRBV5-4 and TRBJ2-2, with TRBD2 matching 11 bases. In nucleotides, the CDR3 is TGTGCCAGCAGCGCTATACTAGCGGGGGTTCGTAGTAACACCGGGGAGCTGTTTTTT. Translated: CASSAILAGVRSNTGELFF.